This TCR beta chain was recovered during a study of T cell repertoires in cytomegalovirus infection (dated by TCRdb to between 2018 and 2020). At the level of the whole study: Peptide stimulations targeted recently identified HLA-C-restricted CMV epitopes, whose presentation resists viral immunomodulation, together with well-studied HLA-B-restricted epitopes. Donor HLA type was relevant to the analysis, as public TCR beta signatures indicated carriage of CMV infection together with the matching HLA type. What the study reported, not specific to this receptor: The ex vivo response was dominated by HLA-C-restricted CMV-specific TCR beta clonotypes, which also provided the single most frequent clonotype in two of eight donors. Cumulative frequency of public TCR beta family members discriminated carriers of CMV infection plus the relevant HLA type in this cohort and an independent 352-donor cohort.

At the junction V is shortened by 3 bases and J by 2 bases, with 9 bases in between. Measured from the cysteine to the phenylalanine, the CDR3 is 14 residues long. Only the CDR3 portion is preserved as DNA: 42 bases, with reading frame beginning at the first base. CDR1 and CDR2 were assigned from the germline V gene as SNHLY and FYNNEI. Only a few counts were recorded for this clonotype. Its target antigen remains unknown. No quality values exist for individual bases; no much larger clone is one base distant. Reading the label with the study, this specimen's treatment or condition is: in vitro stimulation with specific CMV peptide epitopes to enrich CMV-specific T cells. The data were produced on an Illumina HiSeq 1500. The public sequencing data were trimmed at Q25 with fastp and processed into clonotypes with MiXCR by TCRdb, which kept only in-frame beta chains. CDR3 protein duplicates are merged, each entry listing the most common genes and DNA. This sample holds about 740,000 distinct CDR3 sequences; 33% were observed only once. Of the sample, roughly 18% falls within the top ten clones.

The source material was cultured PBMCs, sampled from culture after CMV antigen stimulation. This receptor was identified in a human donor in good health (CMV status not recorded). Some clones in this sample may be carry-over from other donors' samples. The chain is made from TRBV2 and TRBJ2-3, with the D gene not confidently named. CDR3 protein: CASSDRQITDTQYF. In nucleotide form, the sequence is TGTGCCAGCAGTGACCGGCAGATCACAGATACGCAGTATTTT.